A single sample is the source of the 2 T cell receptor beta chains below, sequenced in a study of T cells in Graves' hyperthyroidism and ophthalmopathy. From RNA transcripts, TCR beta CDR3 regions were amplified. A first-round RT-PCR of the TCR CDR3 used the HTBI primer set. Each CDR3 protein is one row after TCRdb ran MiXCR on the multiplex PCR reads. The sample includes approximately 570,000 distinct CDR3 sequences, roughly 21% of them seen just once. The sequencing sample was made of blood. The receptor set was obtained from a man aged 35 to 55 with Graves' ophthalmopathy.

The chain joins TRBV7-2 to TRBJ2-1; 9 nucleotides align to TRBD1. Unmatched junction bases numbered 6, after V lost 5 bases and J lost 1 base. CDR3 length: 16 residues. Germline V gives CDR1 SGHTA, CDR2 FQGNSA. CDR3 nucleotides: TGTGCCAGCAGCCCCCCCGGGACAGGGTCCTACAATGAGCAGTTCTTC. Translating it yields CASSPPGTGSYNEQFF.

This clonotype was observed at least ten times. The V gene is TRBV5-1, the J gene TRBJ2-3; 8 nucleotides agree with TRBD2. V lost 2 bases, J lost 0 bases, and 2 bases stayed unmatched. The CDR3 has 15 residues. The germline V gene has CDR1 SGHRS and CDR2 YFSETQ. The CDR3 nucleotides read TGCGCCAGCAGCTTACGCGGGGGGAGCACAGATACGCAGTATTTT. This encodes CASSLRGGSTDTQYF.